These 26 T cell receptor beta chains came from one sample sequenced in a study of regulatory T cells in long-lasting Graves disease. To make TCR beta libraries, researchers used iRepertoire HTBI primers and Arm-PCR of CDR3 regions. TCRdb itself ran the multiplex PCR reads through MiXCR, one entry per CDR3 protein. The top ten clones hold 25% to 30% of a sample with 350,000 to 450,000 distinct CDR3 sequences, 16% of them seen once. Noted time point: newly diagnosed GD, antithyroid drugs for less than 3 months. Extracted PBMC RNA gave rise to the TCR library. This same sample was also taken into another study, of T cells in Graves' hyperthyroidism and ophthalmopathy.

Specimen: peripheral blood mononuclear cells (PBMCs), collected at new diagnosis, from a patient treated with antithyroid drugs. Receptors were obtained from a man in his forties with Graves disease.

This clonotype was counted at least ten times. This sequence joins TRBV20-1 and TRBJ1-4; 8 bases are shared with TRBD1. Trimming removed 6 bases from V and 11 bases from J; junction bases left unmatched: 14. The CDR3 loop spans 14 amino acids. Germline CDR1 is DFQATT and CDR2 is SNEGSKA (reference sequence). The CDR3 loop is CSAPDGQGLRKLFF. The DNA for the CDR3 is TGCAGTGCGCCAGACGGACAGGGCTTACGGAAACTGTTTTTT.

This chain links TRBV20-1 with TRBJ2-7; weak D call: TRBD1 (5 bases). The CDR3 runs to 14 residues. V gave up 1 base and J gave up 6 bases, with 16 bases separating them. Germline loops: CDR1 DFQATT, CDR2 SNEGSKA (reference sequence). The CDR3 is CSARVAGPFSEQYF. CDR3 sequence (DNA): TGCAGTGCTAGAGTGGCAGGGCCCTTTAGCGAGCAGTACTTC.

The count of this clonotype is one. This chain uses TRBV11-2 with TRBJ1-4, with D possibly being TRBD1 (6 bases). Trimming cost V 5 bases and J 2 bases, with 18 bases left between them. Germline CDR1 reads SGHAT; CDR2 reads FQNNGV. The CDR3 is 17 residues long. For the CDR3, the DNA is TGTGCCAGCAGCATAGGCAGACAGGTTCCCACTAATGAAAAACTGTTTTTT. Translated, it gives CASSIGRQVPTNEKLFF.

This clonotype was counted a single time. The chain uses TRBV5-6 and TRBJ2-5; D is unresolved. V was shortened by 1 base and J by 11 bases, with 21 bases between the two germline ends. The germline V gene has CDR1 SGHDT and CDR2 YYEEEE. This CDR3 region has 15 residues. This chain's CDR3 is CASSLPFSSYNEQYF. The CDR3 DNA is TGTGCCAGCAGCTTGCCGTTCTCTTCCTACAATGAGCAGTACTTC.

This clonotype was seen at least ten times. This chain connects TRBV20-1 to TRBJ2-7; D may be TRBD1 (6 bases). Trimming removed 7 bases from V and 1 base from J, with 14 bases in between. The CDR3 has 13 amino acids. Per the germline V gene, CDR1 is DFQATT and CDR2 is SNEGSKA (reference sequence). In DNA, the CDR3 is TGCAGTGAAAAGGCGACAGGATCCTACGAGCAGTACTTC. Protein sequence: CSEKATGSYEQYF.

Concerning this clonotype itself: One junction end does not reproduce the germline sequence, and a read error may be involved. V gene TRBV5-1 combines with J gene TRBJ2-3; 11 nucleotides align to TRBD2. The CDR3 sequence is 16 residues long. Germline CDR1 is SGHRS and CDR2 is YFSETQ. The CDR3 coding sequence is TGCGCCGGCAGCTTGTTAGCGGGGGGGAGCACAGATACGCAGTATTTT. Its translation is CAGSLLAGGSTDTQYF.

The genes are TRBV7-2 and TRBJ2-7; 9 nucleotides line up with TRBD2. V gave up 0 bases and J gave up 9 bases; unmatched junction bases: 9. In germline, CDR1 is SGHTA, CDR2 FQGNSA. The CDR3 runs to 15 residues. The DNA of the CDR3 is TGTGCCAGCAGCTTAGCGGCGGGAGGGATTGATAGGCAGTACTTC. As protein: CASSLAAGGIDRQYF.

There are many counts of this clonotype. The V gene is TRBV4-1, the J gene TRBJ2-3; D is ambiguous. Trimming stripped 4 bases from V and 5 bases from J, with 13 bases between. In germline, CDR1 is MGHRA, CDR2 YSYEKL. This CDR3 is 14 amino acids long. This CDR3 is CASSPQDGLDTQYF. The CDR3 DNA sequence: TGCGCCAGCAGCCCTCAAGACGGTCTAGATACGCAGTATTTT.

In this sample, this clonotype turned up a few times. A read error is likely, as this CDR3 ends without the conserved phenylalanine or tryptophan. V is TRBV7-9 and J is TRBJ2-5, with unresolved D. The CDR3 consists of 14 residues. Trimming left V 4 bases short and J 5 bases short, with 14 bases between. Per germline, CDR1 SEHNR and CDR2 FQNEAQ (reference sequence). The CDR3: CASSWSGSWETQYL. The CDR3, as DNA: TGTGCCAGCAGCTGGTCGGGTTCGTGGGAGACCCAGTACCTC.

This clonotype was recorded many times. The rearrangement uses TRBV11-2 and TRBJ2-5; no firm D call. The CDR3 has 15 residues. Trimming shortened V by 6 bases and J by 5 bases, and 19 bases separated the two germline ends. Germline CDR1 reads SGHAT; CDR2 reads FQNNGV. The CDR3 loop reads CASSLGWRSTETQYF. Here the CDR3 DNA reads TGTGCCAGCAGTCTAGGGTGGCGTAGCACGGAGACCCAGTACTTC.

This clonotype occurred many times. This chain uses TRBV28 with TRBJ2-5; 11 positions agree with TRBD2. The CDR3 has 15 amino acids. CDR1 is MDHEN, CDR2 SYDVKM, per germline. After removal of 4 bases from V and 2 bases from J, the junction contained 3 bases not matched to a gene. The CDR3 nucleotides are TGTGCCAGCAGTTCGGCTAGCGGGGGGCAAGAGACCCAGTACTTC. Residues: CASSSASGGQETQYF.

This clonotype was detected many times. The chain employs TRBV3-1 and TRBJ1-1, with 7 bases matching TRBD1. Trimming took 5 bases from V and 5 from J; bases not matched to a gene: 8. Germline V lookup: CDR1 LGHDT, CDR2 YNNKEL (reference sequence). This CDR3 spans 14 amino acids. CDR3 bases: TGTGCCAGCAGCTCACGACAGGGTAGAACTGAAGCTTTCTTT. This encodes CASSSRQGRTEAFF.

This clonotype has only a few counts. The CDR3 here is CATSRNQNTGELFF. Here the CDR3 DNA reads TGTGCCACCAGCAGGAACCAGAACACCGGGGAGCTGTTTTTT. The chain is built from TRBV15 and TRBJ2-2; D remains unclear. With 3 bases removed from V and 1 base from J, the gap between germline ends came to 6 bases. The CDR3 has 14 residues. Germline V gene lookup returns CDR1 LNHNV and CDR2 YYDKDF (reference sequence).

About this clonotype itself: A much larger clone lies a single base off, so this may be a read error. The chain links TRBV9 to TRBJ1-2; D possibly corresponds to TRBD1 (6 bases). In germline, CDR1 is SGDLS, CDR2 YYNGEE. This CDR3 has 18 amino acids. CDR3 amino acids: CASSVNPPGGGSRYGHTF. The CDR3 DNA follows: TGTGCCAGCAGCGTGAACCCTCCTGGAGGGGGATCGAGGTATGGCCACACCTTC.

The sample holds many counts of this clonotype. The chain has TRBV3-1 and TRBJ1-1; unclear D gene. Germline V gene lookup returns CDR1 LGHDT and CDR2 YNNKEL (reference sequence). The CDR3 extends over 12 amino acids. The V and J ends lost 6 bases and 1 base respectively, with 6 bases between them. DNA for the CDR3: TGTGCCAGCAGTCAGACGAACACTGAAGCTTTCTTT. It yields the protein CASSQTNTEAFF.

In this sample, this clonotype turned up many times. The chain has TRBV29-1 and TRBJ2-3; TRBD2 agrees at 7 bases. There are 14 residues in the CDR3. Germline CDR1 SQVTM, CDR2 ANQGSEA. The trim removed 4 bases at V and 8 bases at J, leaving 12 bases unmatched. The CDR3 DNA is TGCAGCGTTGGGGGGGGAACAGGTCGGGGTACGCAGTATTTT. Its translation is CSVGGGTGRGTQYF.

The gene calls are TRBV7-2 and TRBJ1-1; a possible D gene is TRBD1 (5 bases). Germline-derived CDR1 and CDR2 are SGHTA and FQGNSA. The CDR3 is made up of 14 amino acids. V shed 6 bases and J shed 1 base, with 12 bases lying between them. CDR3 protein: CASSVRGGNTEAFF. CDR3 DNA sequence: TGTGCCAGCAGTGTAAGGGGCGGGAACACTGAAGCTTTCTTT. The full variable domain, rest sourced from reference TRBV7-2 and TRBJ1-1, is GAGVSQSPSNKVTEKGKDVELRCDPISGHTALYWYRQSLGQGLEFLIYFQGNSAPDKSGLPSDRFSAERTGGSVSTLTIQRTQQEDSAVYLCASSVRGGNTEAFFGQGTRLTVV.

This clonotype was seen more than once but under ten times. The chain has TRBV5-1 and TRBJ2-2; 13 positions agree with TRBD2. CDR3 length: 15 residues. Germline values: CDR1 SGHRS, CDR2 YFSETQ. V was clipped by 5 bases and J by 4 bases; unmatched bases: 2. The CDR3 coding sequence is TGCGCCAGCAGTGGGACTAGCGGGGTCACCGGGGAGCTGTTTTTT. This translates into CASSGTSGVTGELFF. Combining the CDR3 with reference TRBV5-1 and TRBJ2-2 gives the whole variable domain KAGVTQTPRYLIKTRGQQVTLSCSPISGHRSVSWYQQTPGQGLQFLFEYFSETQRNKGNFPGRFSGRQFSNSRSEMNVSTLELGDSALYLCASSGTSGVTGELFFGEGSRLTVL.

This clonotype has ten or more counts. This chain uses TRBV19 with TRBJ2-2, with D perhaps matching TRBD1 (6 bases). V gave up 7 bases and J gave up 3 bases, with 18 bases separating them. Germline-derived CDR1 and CDR2 are LNHDA and SQIVND (reference sequence). The CDR3 sequence is 16 residues long. CDR3 loop: CASTPSPGDHTGELFF. Written as DNA, the CDR3 is TGTGCCAGTACCCCCTCCCCAGGGGACCACACCGGGGAGCTGTTTTTT. The full variable domain, rest sourced from reference TRBV19 and TRBJ2-2, is DGGITQSPKYLFRKEGQNVTLSCEQNLNHDAMYWYRQDPGQGLRLIYYSQIVNDFQKGDIAEGYSVSREKKESFPLTVTSAQKNPTAFYLCASTPSPGDHTGELFFGEGSRLTVL.

The chain couples TRBV5-1 to TRBJ2-3, with 8 bases that match TRBD2. Germline V gene sequence: CDR1 SGHRS, CDR2 YFSETQ. This CDR3 region has 16 residues. Germline trimming cut 4 bases from V and 2 bases from J; bases unmatched to any gene: 9. The CDR3 DNA is TGCGCCAGCAGCCGGGAGGGGTCCAGGTTCACAGATACGCAGTATTTT. Encoded protein: CASSREGSRFTDTQYF.

In this sample, this clonotype turned up a few times. J is TRBJ2-7 and V is TRBV6-2 or TRBV6-3; 7 bases fit TRBD2. V shed 6 bases, J shed 4 bases, and the junction held 12 bases outside the gene matches. There are 15 residues in the CDR3. Germline-derived CDR1 and CDR2 are MNHEY and SVGEGT. The CDR3 spells CASSLGAGAEYEQYF. In nucleotides, the CDR3 is TGTGCCAGCAGCCTCGGGGCGGGAGCCGAATACGAGCAGTACTTC.

In its sample, this clonotype was seen many times. The rearrangement joins TRBV5-5 to TRBJ2-3, with TRBD1 matching over 9 bases. J lost 3 bases, V lost 6 bases, and 11 bases had no gene match. The CDR3 sequence is 16 residues long. Germline-derived CDR1 and CDR2 are SGHKS and YYEKEE (reference sequence). The CDR3 region is CASTSPGTGFTDTQYF. The CDR3 nucleotides are TGTGCCAGCACCTCCCCCGGGACAGGGTTTACAGATACGCAGTATTTT.

This clonotype was counted many times. V gene TRBV9 combines with J gene TRBJ2-2; 15 bases align to TRBD2. Germline V gene sequence: CDR1 SGDLS, CDR2 YYNGEE. This CDR3 has 18 amino acids. Unmatched junction bases numbered 4, after V lost 2 bases and J lost 2 bases. CDR3 amino acids: CASSVGTSGGPNTGELFF. Here the CDR3 DNA reads TGTGCCAGCAGCGTTGGGACTAGCGGGGGGCCTAACACCGGGGAGCTGTTTTTT.

This clonotype was counted ten times or more. The chain has TRBV27 and TRBJ1-6; no clear D. This CDR3 spans 17 amino acids. Trimming stripped 8 bases from V and 0 bases from J, with 17 bases between. Germline V gene data show CDR1 as MNHEY and CDR2 as SMNVEV (reference sequence). CDR3 sequence reads: CASLRTGIGSYNSPLHF. CDR3 DNA sequence: TGTGCCAGCCTGAGAACCGGAATTGGCTCCTATAATTCACCCCTCCACTTT.

This clonotype was seen many times. The CDR3 nucleotides read TGTGCCAGCAGTCCGCTTTTAGGAGAGGGCCCTAATCAGCCCCAGCATTTT. Translation gives CASSPLLGEGPNQPQHF. J is TRBJ1-5 and V is TRBV27, with D uncertain. The germline V gene encodes CDR1 MNHEY and CDR2 SMNVEV (reference sequence). Trimming removed 5 bases from V and 4 bases from J, with 21 bases in between. The CDR3 is made up of 17 amino acids.

Many counts were recorded for this clonotype. The gene calls are TRBV20-1 and TRBJ2-1; 9 nucleotides agree with TRBD2. The CDR3 runs to 16 residues. Germline V gene data show CDR1 as DFQATT and CDR2 as SNEGSKA (reference sequence). Trimming removed 0 bases from V and 8 bases from J; junction bases left unmatched: 11. This CDR3 reads CSARDRVRGGAYEQFF. CDR3 bases: TGCAGTGCTAGAGATCGAGTCCGCGGGGGGGCGTATGAGCAGTTCTTC.